Listed below are T cell receptor beta chains from one sample, sequenced in a study of T cells in Graves' hyperthyroidism and ophthalmopathy. One entry per CDR3 protein, called by TCRdb with MiXCR from the multiplex PCR reads. The table lists 350,000 to 400,000 distinct CDR3 sequences, approximately 15% of them singletons. The sample consisted of blood. The receptor source for this set is a woman between 55 and 75 years old with Graves' hyperthyroidism. CDR3s include the opening cysteine and the closing phenylalanine or tryptophan. D genes are given only for firm matches. Clone size appears in some rows only: once, few, many, or a class for an expanded clone.

v_call: TRBV6-2/TRBV6-3
d_call: TRBD1
clone_size: many
j_call: TRBJ2-5
cdr3_aa: CASSGQGAKTQYF
cdr3_nt: TGTGCCAGCAGTGGACAGGGGGCAAAGACCCAGTACTTC

v_call: TRBV7-2
d_call: TRBD2
clone_size: few
j_call: TRBJ2-2
cdr3_aa: CASSLSGLAATGELFF
cdr3_nt: TGTGCCAGCAGCTTATCCGGACTAGCGGCCACCGGGGAGCTGTTTTTT

v_call: TRBV28
d_call: TRBD2
clone_size: many
j_call: TRBJ2-7
cdr3_aa: CASSLTSGIWYEQYF
cdr3_nt: TGTGCCAGCAGCTTGACTAGCGGGATTTGGTACGAGCAGTACTTC

v_call: TRBV15
d_call: .
clone_size: .
j_call: TRBJ1-5
cdr3_aa: CATSRASQLGAQPQHF
cdr3_nt: TGTGCCACCAGCAGGGCCTCCCAACTGGGGGCTCAGCCCCAGCATTTT

v_call: TRBV7-3
d_call: TRBD1
clone_size: many
j_call: TRBJ2-2
cdr3_aa: CASSPRIETGGAGELFF
cdr3_nt: TGTGCCAGCAGCCCGCGGATTGAGACAGGGGGGGCTGGGGAGCTGTTTTTT

v_call: TRBV7-9
d_call: .
clone_size: .
j_call: TRBJ2-1
cdr3_aa: CASSLDGSVRNEQFF
cdr3_nt: TGTGCCAGCAGCTTGGACGGGAGTGTACGGAATGAGCAGTTCTTC

v_call: TRBV6-1
d_call: .
clone_size: .
j_call: TRBJ2-3
cdr3_aa: CASSWLGTDTQYF
cdr3_nt: TGTGCCAGCAGCTGGCTAGGCACAGATACGCAGTATTTT

v_call: TRBV7-8
d_call: .
clone_size: .
j_call: TRBJ2-7
cdr3_aa: CASSLNPFYEQYF
cdr3_nt: TGTGCCAGCAGCTTAAACCCATTCTACGAGCAGTACTTC

v_call: TRBV6-2/TRBV6-3
d_call: .
clone_size: many
j_call: TRBJ2-7
cdr3_aa: CANLPSKKSYEQYF
cdr3_nt: TGTGCCAACCTACCCTCAAAGAAATCCTACGAGCAGTACTTC

v_call: TRBV6-6
d_call: .
clone_size: many
j_call: TRBJ2-2
cdr3_aa: CASSYSKQGLTGELFF
cdr3_nt: TGTGCCAGCAGTTACTCGAAACAGGGACTCACCGGGGAGCTGTTTTTT

v_call: TRBV18
d_call: TRBD1
clone_size: .
j_call: TRBJ1-1
cdr3_aa: CASSPLQGGSTEAFF
cdr3_nt: TGTGCCAGCTCACCTCTCCAGGGGGGGAGCACTGAAGCTTTCTTT

v_call: TRBV4-1
d_call: .
clone_size: .
j_call: TRBJ1-2
cdr3_aa: CASSQERTGSIGYTF
cdr3_nt: TGCGCCAGCAGCCAAGAAAGGACTGGTTCTATCGGCTACACCTTC

v_call: TRBV11-2
d_call: TRBD1
clone_size: many
j_call: TRBJ2-2
cdr3_aa: CASSLDGWTGITGELFF
cdr3_nt: TGTGCCAGCAGCTTAGACGGTTGGACAGGGATAACCGGGGAGCTGTTTTTT

v_call: TRBV7-2
d_call: .
clone_size: .
j_call: TRBJ2-7
cdr3_aa: CASSRQRVSYEQYF
cdr3_nt: TGTGCCAGCAGTCGACAGAGGGTCTCCTACGAGCAGTACTTC

v_call: TRBV27
d_call: .
clone_size: .
j_call: TRBJ1-2
cdr3_aa: CASSPRRVMGYTF
cdr3_nt: TGTGCCAGCAGTCCCCGGCGGGTCATGGGCTACACCTTC

v_call: TRBV24-1
d_call: .
clone_size: few
j_call: TRBJ2-1
cdr3_aa: CATSDFSAGTYNEQFF
cdr3_nt: TGTGCCACCAGTGATTTTAGCGCGGGAACTTACAATGAGCAGTTCTTC

v_call: TRBV6-1
d_call: .
clone_size: few
j_call: TRBJ2-4
cdr3_aa: CASSDPRGLLKNIQYF
cdr3_nt: TGTGCCAGCAGTGACCCCAGGGGACTCCTCAAAAACATTCAGTACTTC

v_call: TRBV11-2
d_call: TRBD2
clone_size: many
j_call: TRBJ2-1
cdr3_aa: CASSLGLRGRAYNEQFF
cdr3_nt: TGTGCCAGCAGCTTAGGGCTTCGGGGGAGGGCCTACAATGAGCAGTTCTTC

v_call: TRBV5-4
d_call: TRBD2
clone_size: once
j_call: TRBJ2-3
cdr3_aa: CASSFGLAGEDTDTQYF
cdr3_nt: TGTGCCAGCAGCTTCGGGCTAGCGGGAGAGGATACAGATACGCAGTATTTT

v_call: TRBV2
d_call: TRBD2
clone_size: many
j_call: TRBJ2-1
cdr3_aa: CASAGGTGSYNEQFF
cdr3_nt: TGTGCCAGCGCGGGAGGCACGGGCTCCTACAATGAGCAGTTCTTC

v_call: TRBV2
d_call: TRBD2
clone_size: .
j_call: TRBJ2-3
cdr3_aa: CAWGRTSRYTDTQYF
cdr3_nt: TGTGCGTGGGGTAGGACTAGCAGATACACAGATACGCAGTATTTT

v_call: TRBV7-9
d_call: TRBD1
clone_size: few
j_call: TRBJ1-2
cdr3_aa: CASSAPAGGDYGYTF
cdr3_nt: TGTGCCAGCAGCGCCCCCGCAGGGGGTGACTATGGCTACACCTTC

v_call: TRBV11-2
d_call: TRBD1
clone_size: .
j_call: TRBJ1-1
cdr3_aa: CASSTLRGRSSTEAFF
cdr3_nt: TGTGCCAGCAGCACTCTCAGGGGGCGAAGTTCGACTGAAGCTTTCTTT

v_call: TRBV2
d_call: .
clone_size: many
j_call: TRBJ1-2
cdr3_aa: CASSRGDNYGYTF
cdr3_nt: TGTGCCAGCAGCCGCGGGGATAACTATGGCTACACCTTC

v_call: TRBV10-3
d_call: .
clone_size: many
j_call: TRBJ2-7
cdr3_aa: CAISVQGVFDEQYF
cdr3_nt: TGTGCCATCAGTGTACAGGGAGTATTCGACGAGCAGTACTTC

v_call: TRBV6-5
d_call: TRBD2
clone_size: many
j_call: TRBJ2-3
cdr3_aa: CASSYSRTSGRGTDTQYF
cdr3_nt: TGTGCCAGCAGTTACTCGAGGACTAGCGGGAGAGGCACAGATACGCAGTATTTT

v_call: TRBV7-2
d_call: .
clone_size: many
j_call: TRBJ1-2
cdr3_aa: CASSLGELYGYTF
cdr3_nt: TGTGCCAGCAGCTTAGGGGAACTCTATGGCTACACCTTC

v_call: TRBV9
d_call: TRBD2
clone_size: many
j_call: TRBJ2-1
cdr3_aa: CASSVGSSGWYNEQFF
cdr3_nt: TGTGCCAGCAGCGTAGGGTCTAGCGGGTGGTACAATGAGCAGTTCTTC

v_call: TRBV19
d_call: TRBD2
clone_size: .
j_call: TRBJ2-3
cdr3_aa: CASKPLAGSSTDTQYF
cdr3_nt: TGTGCCAGTAAGCCCCTAGCGGGAAGTAGCACAGATACGCAGTATTTT

v_call: TRBV7-2
d_call: TRBD2
clone_size: few
j_call: TRBJ2-2
cdr3_aa: CASSLSVGTSGIGELFF
cdr3_nt: TGTGCCAGCAGCTTAAGCGTGGGGACTAGCGGGATCGGGGAGCTGTTTTTT

v_call: TRBV10-2
d_call: TRBD2
clone_size: .
j_call: TRBJ2-5
cdr3_aa: CASLVLAGGTQYF
cdr3_nt: TGCGCCAGCTTGGTCCTAGCGGGGGGGACCCAGTACTTC

v_call: TRBV3-1
d_call: .
clone_size: .
j_call: TRBJ2-2
cdr3_aa: CASSEWSTGELFF
cdr3_nt: TGTGCCAGCAGTGAATGGAGCACCGGGGAGCTGTTTTTT

v_call: TRBV3-1
d_call: .
clone_size: few
j_call: TRBJ1-5
cdr3_aa: CASSQGGFVGQPQHF
cdr3_nt: TGTGCCAGCAGCCAAGGGGGTTTTGTAGGGCAGCCCCAGCATTTT

v_call: TRBV6-4
d_call: .
clone_size: few
j_call: TRBJ1-6
cdr3_aa: CASSGVWGSPLHF
cdr3_nt: TGTGCCAGCAGTGGGGTTTGGGGTTCACCCCTCCACTTT

v_call: TRBV5-6
d_call: .
clone_size: many
j_call: TRBJ1-2
cdr3_aa: CASSLALNYGYTF
cdr3_nt: TGTGCCAGCAGCTTGGCTCTCAACTATGGCTACACCTTC

v_call: TRBV5-1
d_call: .
clone_size: few
j_call: TRBJ2-7
cdr3_aa: CASGPGLFGEQYF
cdr3_nt: TGCGCCAGCGGTCCGGGTCTTTTCGGGGAGCAGTACTTC

v_call: TRBV4-1
d_call: TRBD1
clone_size: many
j_call: TRBJ2-1
cdr3_aa: CASSPGQGEGYNEQFF
cdr3_nt: TGCGCCAGCAGCCCGGGACAGGGTGAGGGCTACAATGAGCAGTTCTTC

v_call: TRBV6-1
d_call: .
clone_size: few
j_call: TRBJ2-7
cdr3_aa: CASSDLGSHPYEQYF
cdr3_nt: TGTGCCAGCAGTGACTTAGGGTCGCATCCCTACGAGCAGTACTTC

v_call: TRBV5-1
d_call: TRBD2
clone_size: many
j_call: TRBJ2-7
cdr3_aa: CASSWTTSGNYEQYF
cdr3_nt: TGCGCCAGCAGCTGGACGACTAGCGGTAACTACGAGCAGTACTTC

v_call: TRBV6-1
d_call: TRBD2
clone_size: many
j_call: TRBJ2-7
cdr3_aa: CASSRLAGPYEQYF
cdr3_nt: TGTGCCAGCAGCCGTCTAGCGGGGCCCTACGAGCAGTACTTC

v_call: TRBV12-3/TRBV12-4
d_call: TRBD1
clone_size: many
j_call: TRBJ1-1
cdr3_aa: CASSLIAGGTEAFF
cdr3_nt: TGTGCCAGCAGCCTCATCGCAGGGGGCACTGAAGCTTTCTTT

v_call: TRBV20-1
d_call: .
clone_size: many
j_call: TRBJ1-1
cdr3_aa: CSALEMAPTNTEAFF
cdr3_nt: TGCAGTGCCCTAGAGATGGCACCCACGAACACTGAAGCTTTCTTT

v_call: TRBV20-1
d_call: .
clone_size: many
j_call: TRBJ2-1
cdr3_aa: CSARIGGDEQFF
cdr3_nt: TGCAGTGCTAGGATCGGGGGAGATGAGCAGTTCTTC

v_call: TRBV27
d_call: .
clone_size: .
j_call: TRBJ2-2
cdr3_aa: CASRIEYTGELFF
cdr3_nt: TGTGCCAGCAGAATTGAATACACCGGGGAGCTGTTTTTT

v_call: TRBV7-3
d_call: .
clone_size: few
j_call: TRBJ2-1
cdr3_aa: CASSLNSIASYNEQFF
cdr3_nt: TGTGCCAGCAGCTTAAATAGCATTGCCTCCTACAATGAGCAGTTCTTC

v_call: TRBV27
d_call: .
clone_size: many
j_call: TRBJ1-1
cdr3_aa: CASSAFGGPDTEAFF
cdr3_nt: TGTGCCAGCAGTGCTTTTGGAGGGCCGGACACTGAAGCTTTCTTT

v_call: TRBV18
d_call: TRBD2
clone_size: many
j_call: TRBJ2-3
cdr3_aa: CASSGLSAGADTQYF
cdr3_nt: TGTGCCAGCTCAGGTCTCTCGGCGGGAGCAGATACGCAGTATTTT

v_call: TRBV3-1
d_call: .
clone_size: many
j_call: TRBJ2-1
cdr3_aa: CASSQAGRAAEQFF
cdr3_nt: TGTGCCAGCAGCCAGGCTGGGCGGGCTGCTGAGCAGTTCTTC

v_call: TRBV18
d_call: TRBD1
clone_size: many
j_call: TRBJ1-2
cdr3_aa: CASSPASDRGDGYTF
cdr3_nt: TGTGCCAGCTCACCAGCTTCGGACAGGGGTGACGGCTACACCTTC

v_call: TRBV11-3
d_call: TRBD2
clone_size: many
j_call: TRBJ2-1
cdr3_aa: CASSPTSGRDPSFHEQFF
cdr3_nt: TGTGCCAGCAGCCCCACTAGCGGGCGGGACCCCTCTTTCCATGAGCAGTTCTTC

v_call: TRBV6-5
d_call: .
clone_size: many
j_call: TRBJ1-2
cdr3_aa: CASSYSGQGRDYGYTF
cdr3_nt: TGTGCCAGCAGTTACTCGGGTCAGGGCAGGGACTATGGCTACACCTTC

v_call: TRBV3-1
d_call: TRBD2
clone_size: many
j_call: TRBJ2-7
cdr3_aa: CAKPPGRAYEQYF
cdr3_nt: TGTGCCAAACCCCCCGGGAGGGCCTACGAGCAGTACTTC